This TCR beta chain was obtained from a study of breast tumors, draining lymph nodes, adjacent tissues. Findings and caveats of the study: Luminal-like breast cancer showed significantly greater tumor-nontumor repertoire similarity than basal-like breast cancer did. Tumors had less TCR diversity than lymph nodes, more than nontumor tissue.

The length of the CDR3 is 17 residues. Germline V CDR1 and CDR2: MNHEY, SMNVEV (reference sequence). Trimming shortened V by 1 base and J by 0 bases, and 15 bases separated the two germline ends. Breast cancer patients provided tissue from their axillary draining lymph nodes. TCRdb recomputed calls from the multiplex PCR reads with MiXCR, one row per CDR3 protein. Of around 100,000 distinct CDR3 sequences in the sample, 21% were seen once. In regard to this clonotype: Antigen unknown.

Sequencing was done on a sample of axillary lymph node tissue. The rearrangement joins TRBV27 to TRBJ1-2, with D maybe TRBD1 (6 bases). This TCR was sampled from a female donor with breast cancer. Some clones in this sample may be carry-over from other donors' samples. CDR3 sequence reads: CASSLWHTGQANYGYTF. The CDR3, as DNA: TGTGCCAGCAGTTTATGGCACACAGGGCAAGCTAACTATGGCTACACCTTC.